The source of this T cell receptor beta chain is a study of T-cell memory formation after mild COVID-19. Each CDR3 protein gets one entry after TCRdb re-called the 5' RACE reads with MiXCR. This table holds hundreds of thousands of distinct CDR3 sequences, roughly 13% found once. Germline trimming cut 0 bases from V and 2 bases from J; bases unmatched to any gene: 5. The CDR3 has 16 amino acids. Germline values: CDR1 LGHNA, CDR2 YSLEER. The chain joins TRBV4-3 to TRBJ2-7; 9 bases are shared with TRBD2. The TCR originated in a man younger than 30 who had mild COVID-19 (a few samples of this study predate the infection). Cell type and time point are not known. The sequencing sample was made of PBMCs or a T cell subset sorted from them (not recorded which). The CDR3 DNA reads as TGCGCCAGCAGCCAAGATTTAGCGGGGGTCCCCTACGAGCAGTACTTC. It codes for CASSQDLAGVPYEQYF.